The clone carrying this T cell receptor (beta chain) appeared once. These data come from a study of T cell changes during pregnancy in multiple sclerosis. Repertoires were generated with immunoSEQ multiplex PCR, while TCRdb's copy carries only in-frame clones and drops some. In the table there are fewer than 60,000 clones, 95% of which are singletons. CDR3 length: 14 residues. The germline gives CDR1 MNHNY, CDR2 SVGAGI (reference sequence). The V and J ends lost 4 bases and 4 bases, in that order; junction bases with no gene match: 3. The rearrangement uses TRBV6-6 and TRBJ2-1; TRBD2 agrees at 8 bases. The origin of this receptor is a female donor with multiple sclerosis, enrolled in a pregnancy study. The sequencing here drew on CD8+ T cells from peripheral blood mononuclear cells, taken in the first trimester of pregnancy. The CDR3 bases are TGTGCCAGCAGTTCGGGACTAGGATACAATGAGCAGTTCTTC. It encodes CASSSGLGYNEQFF.